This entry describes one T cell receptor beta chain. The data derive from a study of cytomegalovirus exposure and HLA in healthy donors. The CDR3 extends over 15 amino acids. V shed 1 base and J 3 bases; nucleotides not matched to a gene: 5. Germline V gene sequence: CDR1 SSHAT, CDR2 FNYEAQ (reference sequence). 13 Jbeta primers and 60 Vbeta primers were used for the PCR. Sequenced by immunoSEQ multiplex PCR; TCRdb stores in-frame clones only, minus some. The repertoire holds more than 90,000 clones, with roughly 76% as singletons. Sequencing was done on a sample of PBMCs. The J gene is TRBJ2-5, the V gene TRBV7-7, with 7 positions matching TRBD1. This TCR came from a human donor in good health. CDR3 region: CASSLVTGEKETQYF. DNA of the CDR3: TGTGCCAGCAGCTTAGTAACAGGGGAGAAAGAGACCCAGTACTTC.